A selection of T cell receptor beta chains follows, all from one sample in a study of T cells after yellow fever vaccination. Each CDR3 protein is one row after TCRdb ran MiXCR on the 5' RACE reads. This sample yields about 630,000 distinct CDR3 sequences, of which around 12% are seen a single time; more than 12% belongs to the top ten. The sample in question was PBMCs, obtained on the day of the yellow fever booster vaccination. These receptors were taken from a young man who received the YFV17D yellow fever vaccine. Both conserved end residues are part of each CDR3. Each record gives: clone size, V gene, D gene, J gene, CDR3 protein, CDR3 DNA. A D gene is named only where the DNA matches it firmly. Only some rows state a clone size, as once, few, many or a class for expanded clones.

abundance: .; v_gene: TRBV7-2; d_gene: .; j_gene: TRBJ1-1; CDR3aa: CASSLVLPGLGTEAFF; CDR3nt: TGTGCCAGCAGCTTAGTTTTACCGGGATTGGGCACTGAAGCTTTCTTT
abundance: .; v_gene: TRBV10-3; d_gene: TRBD2; j_gene: TRBJ2-7; CDR3aa: CAISEDPGTSGRSVYEQYF; CDR3nt: TGTGCCATCAGTGAGGACCCGGGGACTAGCGGGAGAAGTGTCTACGAGCAGTACTTC
abundance: .; v_gene: TRBV7-2; d_gene: TRBD1; j_gene: TRBJ2-5; CDR3aa: CASLDRVLQETQYF; CDR3nt: TGTGCCAGTTTAGACAGGGTACTCCAAGAGACCCAGTACTTC
abundance: few; v_gene: TRBV9; d_gene: .; j_gene: TRBJ1-6; CDR3aa: CASSALPGQGSSPLHF; CDR3nt: TGTGCCAGCAGCGCCCTCCCGGGACAAGGGAGCTCACCCCTCCACTTT
abundance: .; v_gene: TRBV27; d_gene: .; j_gene: TRBJ2-7; CDR3aa: CASSGTVGGYEQYF; CDR3nt: TGTGCCAGCAGTGGGACAGTCGGGGGCTACGAGCAGTACTTC
abundance: few; v_gene: TRBV7-9; d_gene: .; j_gene: TRBJ1-5; CDR3aa: CASSLVLDQPQHF; CDR3nt: TGTGCCAGCAGCTTGGTTCTCGATCAGCCCCAGCATTTT
abundance: .; v_gene: TRBV6-5; d_gene: .; j_gene: TRBJ2-7; CDR3aa: CATQGLGEQYF; CDR3nt: TGTGCCACCCAGGGCTTGGGGGAGCAGTACTTC
abundance: .; v_gene: TRBV6-1; d_gene: .; j_gene: TRBJ2-1; CDR3aa: CASSELRPPYNEQFF; CDR3nt: TGTGCCAGCAGTGAACTTCGGCCCCCTTACAATGAGCAGTTCTTC
abundance: many; v_gene: TRBV24-1; d_gene: .; j_gene: TRBJ1-2; CDR3aa: CATSDLGTAYGYTF; CDR3nt: TGTGCCACCAGTGATTTGGGGACGGCCTATGGCTACACCTTC
abundance: .; v_gene: TRBV4-3; d_gene: TRBD2; j_gene: TRBJ2-2; CDR3aa: CASSQEGMREGPGELFF; CDR3nt: TGCGCCAGCAGCCAAGAGGGCATGCGGGAGGGGCCCGGGGAGCTGTTTTTT
abundance: .; v_gene: TRBV5-1; d_gene: .; j_gene: TRBJ1-6; CDR3aa: CASRALGVDSPLHF; CDR3nt: TGCGCCAGCCGAGCTTTGGGAGTGGATTCACCCCTCCACTTT
abundance: few; v_gene: TRBV3-1; d_gene: .; j_gene: TRBJ2-7; CDR3aa: CASSQGAARHEQYF; CDR3nt: TGTGCCAGCAGCCAAGGAGCGGCGAGGCACGAGCAGTACTTC
abundance: .; v_gene: TRBV7-2; d_gene: .; j_gene: TRBJ2-2; CDR3aa: CASSLVVPGTGELFF; CDR3nt: TGTGCCAGCAGCTTAGTGGTTCCAGGCACCGGGGAGCTGTTTTTT
abundance: .; v_gene: TRBV9; d_gene: TRBD2; j_gene: TRBJ2-3; CDR3aa: CASSAQLAGGPERADTQYF; CDR3nt: TGTGCCAGCAGCGCCCAACTAGCGGGAGGGCCGGAACGGGCAGATACGCAGTATTTT
abundance: .; v_gene: TRBV7-9; d_gene: .; j_gene: TRBJ2-5; CDR3aa: CASSSRRLETQYF; CDR3nt: TGTGCCAGCAGCTCGAGGAGGTTGGAGACCCAGTACTTC
abundance: few; v_gene: TRBV7-2; d_gene: .; j_gene: TRBJ1-6; CDR3aa: CASSIAGKGSPLHF; CDR3nt: TGTGCCAGCAGCATCGCAGGGAAGGGGTCACCCCTCCACTTT
abundance: .; v_gene: TRBV5-5; d_gene: TRBD1; j_gene: TRBJ2-5; CDR3aa: CASSWEGQGGETQYF; CDR3nt: TGTGCCAGCAGCTGGGAGGGACAGGGAGGAGAGACCCAGTACTTC